This TCR beta chain comes out of a study of blood T cell repertoires in COVID-19. Study-level information: Samples came from the United States, Italy and Spain, spanning acute and convalescent COVID-19. T cells, B-cell-depleted T cells, or PBMCs provided the cDNA or gDNA that served as material.

Study processing details: Amplification of reference gene primers provided the estimated nucleated cell counts. Sequencing used immunoSEQ multiplex PCR; TCRdb keeps in-frame clones, though not all of them. The V and J calls and the clone size are those of that table, but D and trimming were determined from the DNA. The data show over 150,000 clones, 85% to 95% seen once. The CDR3 totals 13 residues. Germline lookup yields CDR1 MNHEY and CDR2 SVGAGI. V shed 7 bases and J shed 1 base, with 9 bases lying between them. Sequenced input: peripheral blood. This receptor was taken from a middle-aged man with acute or convalescent COVID-19. J is TRBJ2-3 and V is TRBV6-5, with D unclear. The CDR3 protein is CASTKRGTDTQYF. CDR3 nucleotide sequence: TGTGCCAGCACCAAGCGAGGCACAGATACGCAGTATTTT.